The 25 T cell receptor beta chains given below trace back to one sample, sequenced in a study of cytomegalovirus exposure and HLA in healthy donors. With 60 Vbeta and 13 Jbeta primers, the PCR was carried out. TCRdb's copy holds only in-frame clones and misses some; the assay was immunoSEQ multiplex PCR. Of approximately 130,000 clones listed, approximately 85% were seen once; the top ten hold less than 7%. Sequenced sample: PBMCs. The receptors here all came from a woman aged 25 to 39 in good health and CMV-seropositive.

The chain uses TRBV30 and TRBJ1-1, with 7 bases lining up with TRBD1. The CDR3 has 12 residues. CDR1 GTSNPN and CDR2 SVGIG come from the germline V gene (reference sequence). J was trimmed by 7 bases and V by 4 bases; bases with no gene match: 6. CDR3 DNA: TGTGCCTGGACGCGGCAGGGGGATGAAGCTTTCTTT. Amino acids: CAWTRQGDEAFF.

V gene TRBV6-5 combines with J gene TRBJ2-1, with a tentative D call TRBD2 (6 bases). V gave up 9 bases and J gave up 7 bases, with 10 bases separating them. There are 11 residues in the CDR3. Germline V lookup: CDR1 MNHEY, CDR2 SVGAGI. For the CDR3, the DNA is TGTGCCAGTATTGGGAGGAATGAGCAGTTCTTC. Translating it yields CASIGRNEQFF.

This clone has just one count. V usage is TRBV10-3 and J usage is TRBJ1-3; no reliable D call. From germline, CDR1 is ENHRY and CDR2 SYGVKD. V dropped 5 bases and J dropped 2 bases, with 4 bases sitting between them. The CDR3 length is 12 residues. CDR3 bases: TGTGCCATCAGTAATACTGGAAACACCATATATTTT. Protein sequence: CAISNTGNTIYF.

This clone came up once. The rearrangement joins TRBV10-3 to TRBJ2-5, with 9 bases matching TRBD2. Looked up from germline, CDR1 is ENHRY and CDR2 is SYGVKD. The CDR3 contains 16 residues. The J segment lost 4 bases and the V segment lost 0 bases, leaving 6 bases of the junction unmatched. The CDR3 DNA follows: TGTGCCATCAGTGAGTCTAAGCGGGAGGTTGGAGAGACCCAGTACTTC. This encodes CAISESKREVGETQYF.

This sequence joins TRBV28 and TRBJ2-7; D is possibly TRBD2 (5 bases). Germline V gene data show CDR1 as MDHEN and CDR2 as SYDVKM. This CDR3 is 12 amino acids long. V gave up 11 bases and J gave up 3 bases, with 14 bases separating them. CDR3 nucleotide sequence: TGTGCCTCCAAAGGGAGCGGCTACGAGCAGTACTTC. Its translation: CASKGSGYEQYF.

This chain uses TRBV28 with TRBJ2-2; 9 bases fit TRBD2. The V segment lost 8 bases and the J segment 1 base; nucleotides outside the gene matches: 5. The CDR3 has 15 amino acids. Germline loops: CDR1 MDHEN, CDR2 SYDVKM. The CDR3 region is CASGGLALNTGELFF. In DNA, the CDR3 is TGTGCCAGCGGGGGACTAGCTCTGAACACCGGGGAGCTGTTTTTT.

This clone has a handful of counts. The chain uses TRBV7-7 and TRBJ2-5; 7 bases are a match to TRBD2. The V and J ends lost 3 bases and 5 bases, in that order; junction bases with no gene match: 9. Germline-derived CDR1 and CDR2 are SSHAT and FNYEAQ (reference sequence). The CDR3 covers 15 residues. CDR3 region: CASSLGVGREETQYF. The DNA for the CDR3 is TGTGCCAGCAGCTTGGGAGTGGGGAGGGAGGAGACCCAGTACTTC.

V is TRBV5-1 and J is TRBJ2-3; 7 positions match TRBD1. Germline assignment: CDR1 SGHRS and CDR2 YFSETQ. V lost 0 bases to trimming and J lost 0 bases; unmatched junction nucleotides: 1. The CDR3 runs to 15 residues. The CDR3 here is CASSLEGQSTDTQYF. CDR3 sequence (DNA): TGCGCCAGCAGCTTGGAGGGACAGAGCACAGATACGCAGTATTTT. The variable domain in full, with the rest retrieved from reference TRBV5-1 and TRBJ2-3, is KAGVTQTPRYLIKTRGQQVTLSCSPISGHRSVSWYQQTPGQGLQFLFEYFSETQRNKGNFPGRFSGRQFSNSRSEMNVSTLELGDSALYLCASSLEGQSTDTQYFGPGTRLTVL.

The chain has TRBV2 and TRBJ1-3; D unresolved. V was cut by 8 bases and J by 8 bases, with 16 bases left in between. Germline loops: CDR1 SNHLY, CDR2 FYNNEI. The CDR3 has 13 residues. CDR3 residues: CASAGRPLDTIYF. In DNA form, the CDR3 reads TGTGCCAGCGCCGGGAGACCTCTCGACACCATATATTTT.

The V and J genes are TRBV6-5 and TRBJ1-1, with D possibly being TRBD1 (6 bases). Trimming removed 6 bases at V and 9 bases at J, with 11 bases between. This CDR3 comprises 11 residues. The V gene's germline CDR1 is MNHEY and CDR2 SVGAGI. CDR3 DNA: TGTGCCAGCAGCAGGGGAGGGAAAGCTTTCTTT. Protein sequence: CASSRGGKAFF.

CDR3 protein: CASRSFRDSNSPLHF. The CDR3 DNA is TGTGCCAGCAGGTCCTTCCGGGACAGTAATTCACCCCTCCACTTT. V usage is TRBV7-9 and J usage is TRBJ1-6, with 7 bases identical to TRBD1. The germline CDR1 and CDR2 sequences are SEHNR and FQNEAQ (reference sequence). J was trimmed by 6 bases and V by 6 bases; bases with no gene match: 8. The CDR3 runs to 15 residues.

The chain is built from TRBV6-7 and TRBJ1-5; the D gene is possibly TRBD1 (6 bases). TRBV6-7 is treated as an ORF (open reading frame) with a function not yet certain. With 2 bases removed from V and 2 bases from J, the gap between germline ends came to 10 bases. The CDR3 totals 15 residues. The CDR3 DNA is TGTGCCAGCAGTTACCCAGGACAGTGCAATCAGCCCCAGCATTTT. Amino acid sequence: CASSYPGQCNQPQHF.

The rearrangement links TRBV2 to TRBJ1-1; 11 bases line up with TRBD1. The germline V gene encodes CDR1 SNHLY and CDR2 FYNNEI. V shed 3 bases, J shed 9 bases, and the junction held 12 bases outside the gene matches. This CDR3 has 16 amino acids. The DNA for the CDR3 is TGTGCCAGCAGTGATGAACTTCCGGGACAGGGGGGGCAAGCTTTCTTT. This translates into CASSDELPGQGGQAFF.

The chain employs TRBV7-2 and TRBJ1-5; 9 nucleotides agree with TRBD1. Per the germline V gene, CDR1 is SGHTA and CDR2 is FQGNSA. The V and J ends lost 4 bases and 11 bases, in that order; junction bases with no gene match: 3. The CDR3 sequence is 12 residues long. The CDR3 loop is CASSSGQGTQHF. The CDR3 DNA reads TGTGCCAGCAGCTCGGGACAGGGAACCCAGCATTTT. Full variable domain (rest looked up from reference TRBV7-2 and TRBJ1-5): GAGVSQSPSNKVTEKGKDVELRCDPISGHTALYWYRQSLGQGLEFLIYFQGNSAPDKSGLPSDRFSAERTGGSVSTLTIQRTQQEDSAVYLCASSSGQGTQHFGDGTRLSIL.

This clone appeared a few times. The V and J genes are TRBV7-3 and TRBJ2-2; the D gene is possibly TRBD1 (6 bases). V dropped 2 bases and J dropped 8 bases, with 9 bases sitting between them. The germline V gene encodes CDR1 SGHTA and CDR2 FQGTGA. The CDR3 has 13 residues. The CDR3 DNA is TGTGCCAGCAGCTTAGGTGACAGGGGGGAGCTGTTTTTT. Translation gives CASSLGDRGELFF.

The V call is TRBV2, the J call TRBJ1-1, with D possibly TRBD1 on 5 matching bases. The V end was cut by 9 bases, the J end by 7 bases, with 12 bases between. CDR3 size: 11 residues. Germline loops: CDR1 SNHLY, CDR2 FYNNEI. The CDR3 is CARAGTGEAFF. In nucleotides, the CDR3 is TGTGCCAGGGCCGGGACTGGTGAAGCTTTCTTT.

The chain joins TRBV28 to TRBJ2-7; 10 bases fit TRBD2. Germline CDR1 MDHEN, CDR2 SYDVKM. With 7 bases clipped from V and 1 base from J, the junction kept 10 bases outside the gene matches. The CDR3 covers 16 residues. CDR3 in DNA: TGTGCCAGCAACGACCTCCGGACTAGCGGTTCCTACGAGCAGTACTTC. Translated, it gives CASNDLRTSGSYEQYF.

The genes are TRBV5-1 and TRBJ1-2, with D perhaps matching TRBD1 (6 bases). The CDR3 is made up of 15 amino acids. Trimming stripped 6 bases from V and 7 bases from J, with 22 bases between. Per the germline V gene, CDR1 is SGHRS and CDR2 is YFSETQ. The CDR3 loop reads CASTRWQGSLGGYTF. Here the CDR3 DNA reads TGCGCCAGCACCCGATGGCAGGGGTCCCTTGGTGGCTACACCTTC.

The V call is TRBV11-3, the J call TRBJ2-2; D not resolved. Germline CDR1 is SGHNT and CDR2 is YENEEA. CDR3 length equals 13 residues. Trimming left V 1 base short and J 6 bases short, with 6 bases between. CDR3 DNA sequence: TGTGCCAGCAGCTTAGTCTTCCCCGGGGAGCTGTTTTTT. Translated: CASSLVFPGELFF.

CDR3 DNA: TGTGCAAGGGGGGGGACAGGGGGCGCAAGGACCGGCTACACCTTC. It translates to CARGGTGGARTGYTF. The J gene is TRBJ1-2, the V gene TRBV12-2; no DNA check was done on the table's D call, TRBD1. TRBV12-2 counts as a pseudogene. The CDR3 extends over 15 amino acids.

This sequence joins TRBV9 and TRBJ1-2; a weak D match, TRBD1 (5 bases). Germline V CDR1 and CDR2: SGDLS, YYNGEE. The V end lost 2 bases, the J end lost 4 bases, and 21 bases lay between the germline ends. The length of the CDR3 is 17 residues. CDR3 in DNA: TGTGCCAGCAGCGTCAGATCCCCCGGACACCGAAGCTATGGCTACACCTTC. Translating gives CASSVRSPGHRSYGYTF.

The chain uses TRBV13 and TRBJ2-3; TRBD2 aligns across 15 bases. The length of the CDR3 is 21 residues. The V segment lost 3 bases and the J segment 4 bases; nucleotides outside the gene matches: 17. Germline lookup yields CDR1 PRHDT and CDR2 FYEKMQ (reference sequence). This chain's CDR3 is CASSFMPGLAGGPEPPDTQYF. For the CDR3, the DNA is TGTGCCAGCAGCTTCATGCCGGGACTAGCGGGGGGCCCCGAACCTCCAGATACGCAGTATTTT.

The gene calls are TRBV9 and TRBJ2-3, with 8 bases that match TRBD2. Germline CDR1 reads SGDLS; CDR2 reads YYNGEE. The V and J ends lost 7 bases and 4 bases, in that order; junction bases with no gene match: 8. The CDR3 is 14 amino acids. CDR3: CASGAGGPPDTQYF. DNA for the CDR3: TGTGCCAGCGGTGCGGGGGGCCCGCCAGATACGCAGTATTTT.

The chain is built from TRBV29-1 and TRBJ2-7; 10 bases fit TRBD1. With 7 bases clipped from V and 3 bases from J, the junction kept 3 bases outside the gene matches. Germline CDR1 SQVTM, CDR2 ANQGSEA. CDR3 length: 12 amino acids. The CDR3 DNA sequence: TGCAGCGCTGGACAGGGGGACTACGAGCAGTACTTC. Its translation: CSAGQGDYEQYF.

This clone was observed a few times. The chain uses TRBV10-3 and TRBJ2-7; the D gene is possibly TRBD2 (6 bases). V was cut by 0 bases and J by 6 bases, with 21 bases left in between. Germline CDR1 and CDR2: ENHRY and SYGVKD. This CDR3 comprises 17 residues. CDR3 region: CAISESNRLVLGGEQYF. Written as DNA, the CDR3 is TGTGCCATCAGTGAGTCCAACCGACTAGTGCTTGGTGGCGAGCAGTACTTC.